A selection of T cell receptor beta chains follows, all from one sample in a study of beta chain features in type 1 diabetes. TCRdb keeps only in-frame clones here, not all; method: immunoSEQ multiplex PCR. The data contain just over 450,000 clones, about 32% of them singletons. Sequenced input: naive CD4+ T cells from blood. The origin of the receptors is a man in his late teens or twenties in good health. The CDR3 runs from the conserved cysteine through the conserved F or W. The D gene is left open where the match is weak. Clone size is not always given. Where it is, it says once, few, many or a class for expanded clones.

D: .
J: TRBJ2-7
V: TRBV7-2
size: few
CDR3: CASSSRTAHEQYF
DNA: TGTGCCAGCAGCTCTCGGACCGCTCACGAGCAGTACTTC

D: .
J: TRBJ1-2
V: TRBV7-9
size: .
CDR3: CASSPAAHNYGYTF
DNA: TGTGCCAGCAGCCCGGCTGCCCATAACTATGGCTACACCTTC

D: .
J: TRBJ2-7
V: TRBV27
size: few
CDR3: CASSSPNPRGNEQYF
DNA: TGTGCCAGCAGTTCCCCAAACCCCAGGGGAAACGAGCAGTACTTC

D: .
J: TRBJ1-3
V: TRBV7-9
size: .
CDR3: CASSFPAIRVGNTIYF
DNA: TGTGCCAGCAGCTTCCCCGCGATCAGGGTTGGAAACACCATATATTTT

D: TRBD2
J: TRBJ2-4
V: TRBV19
size: .
CDR3: CASSTLAGQYF
DNA: TGTGCCAGTAGTACTCTAGCGGGTCAGTACTTC

D: TRBD1
J: TRBJ2-1
V: TRBV30
size: few
CDR3: CAWSVGQGSYNEQFF
DNA: TGTGCCTGGAGTGTGGGACAGGGTTCCTACAATGAGCAGTTCTTC

D: TRBD1
J: TRBJ1-2
V: TRBV7-9
size: .
CDR3: CASRDRGYGYTF
DNA: TGTGCCAGCAGGGACAGGGGCTATGGCTACACCTTC

D: .
J: TRBJ2-7
V: TRBV7-9
size: .
CDR3: CASSSTSGRAYEQYF
DNA: TGTGCCAGCAGCTCGACCAGCGGTCGGGCCTACGAGCAGTACTTC

D: .
J: TRBJ2-3
V: TRBV30
size: .
CDR3: CAWSGGSTPGADTQYF
DNA: TGTGCCTGGAGTGGAGGGTCGACTCCTGGGGCAGATACGCAGTATTTT

D: .
J: TRBJ2-5
V: TRBV10-3
size: once
CDR3: CATETEKETQYF
DNA: TGTGCCACCGAGACAGAAAAAGAGACCCAGTACTTC

D: TRBD2
J: TRBJ2-1
V: TRBV9
size: .
CDR3: CASSAGLAGVVNEQFF
DNA: TGTGCCAGCAGCGCGGGACTAGCGGGAGTTGTCAATGAGCAGTTCTTC

D: TRBD1
J: TRBJ2-3
V: TRBV29-1
size: .
CDR3: CSVGQGADTQYF
DNA: TGCAGCGTTGGACAGGGAGCAGATACGCAGTATTTT

D: TRBD2
J: TRBJ2-1
V: TRBV15
size: few
CDR3: CATSRDRSSGRMYNEQFF
DNA: TGTGCCACCAGCAGAGATAGGAGTAGCGGGAGGATGTACAATGAGCAGTTCTTC

D: TRBD2
J: TRBJ2-5
V: TRBV19
size: .
CDR3: CASSVGLEETQYF
DNA: TGTGCCAGTAGTGTGGGACTAGAAGAGACCCAGTACTTC

D: .
J: TRBJ1-2
V: TRBV25-1
size: few
CDR3: CASSEYQGRLGGYTF
DNA: TGTGCCAGCAGTGAATATCAGGGACGCCTTGGAGGCTACACCTTC